This T cell receptor beta chain was documented in a study of radiotherapy plus CTLA-4 blockade in lung cancer. Trimming took off 0 bases at V and 2 bases at J, with 8 bases between the two ends. CDR3 size: 16 residues. Germline CDR1 reads MGHRA; CDR2 reads YSYEKL. A remark on this clone: Antigen specificity is unknown.

Only in-frame clones appear in the TCRdb table, and some are missing; sequencing was by immunoSEQ multiplex PCR. The repertoire holds about 95,000 clones, with 82% as singletons. Study findings and constraints: Blood-borne expansion of tumor-derived TCR clones followed radiotherapy plus ipilimumab.

CTLA-4 blockade with ipilimumab, together with focal radiation, was given to patients with chemo-refractory metastatic non-small-cell lung cancer. The receptor's source is a human donor with non-small cell lung cancer who had a partial response to radiotherapy plus ipilimumab. The sample in question was peripheral blood, obtained from a patient treated with radiotherapy plus ipilimumab. The chain couples TRBV4-1 to TRBJ2-6, with D unresolved. CDR3 loop: CASSQDGAAGANVLTF. CDR3 coding DNA: TGCGCCAGCAGCCAAGATGGCGCGGCTGGGGCCAACGTCCTGACTTTC.